The sequence of this T cell receptor beta chain was determined in a study of T cell responses to AZD1222 COVID-19 vaccine. Comment on this clone: Its specificity is unknown.

From germline, CDR1 is SGHNT and CDR2 YENEEA. The CDR3 totals 15 residues. Trimming left V 3 bases short and J 2 bases short, with 11 bases between. This table comes from immunoSEQ multiplex PCR, and its TCRdb copy is limited to in-frame clones, with some not included. The table includes approximately 110,000 clones, around 94% detected once. Points from the study as a whole: At 160-218 and 743-854, vaccine-associated CD4 TCRs were dominant, and they spanned spike.

The sequencing here drew on peripheral blood, taken on day 0 of AZD1222 vaccination. The source of this sequence is an adult in good health. The genes are TRBV11-3 and TRBJ2-1; D is possibly TRBD1 or TRBD2 (6 bases each). CDR3 coding DNA: TGTGCCAGCAGCTTTCGGGGGCAGGCCTACAATGAGCAGTTCTTC. Translation gives CASSFRGQAYNEQFF.